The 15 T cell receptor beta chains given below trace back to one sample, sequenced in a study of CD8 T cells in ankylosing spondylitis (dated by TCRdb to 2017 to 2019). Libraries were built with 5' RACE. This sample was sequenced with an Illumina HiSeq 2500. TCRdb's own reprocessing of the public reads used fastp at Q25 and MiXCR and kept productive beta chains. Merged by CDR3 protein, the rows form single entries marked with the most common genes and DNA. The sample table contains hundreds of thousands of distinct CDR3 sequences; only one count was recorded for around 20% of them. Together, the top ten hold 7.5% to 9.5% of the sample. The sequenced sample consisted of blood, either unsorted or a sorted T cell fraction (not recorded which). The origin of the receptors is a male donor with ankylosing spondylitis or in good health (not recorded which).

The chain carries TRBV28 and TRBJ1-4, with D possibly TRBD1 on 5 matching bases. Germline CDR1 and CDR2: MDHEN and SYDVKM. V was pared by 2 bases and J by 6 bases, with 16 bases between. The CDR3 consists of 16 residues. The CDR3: CASSLRFIGDDEKLFF. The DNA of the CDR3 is TGTGCCAGCAGTTTACGGTTTATAGGGGATGATGAAAAACTGTTTTTT.

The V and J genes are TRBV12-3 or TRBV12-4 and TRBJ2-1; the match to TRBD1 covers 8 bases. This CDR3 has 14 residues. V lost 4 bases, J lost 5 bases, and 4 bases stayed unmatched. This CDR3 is CASSWQGANNEQFF. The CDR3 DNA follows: TGTGCCAGCAGTTGGCAGGGGGCCAACAATGAGCAGTTCTTC.

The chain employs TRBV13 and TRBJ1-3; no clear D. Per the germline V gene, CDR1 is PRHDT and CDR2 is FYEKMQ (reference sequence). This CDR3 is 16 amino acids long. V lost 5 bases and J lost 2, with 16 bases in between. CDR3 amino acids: CASSDGLLGAGNTIYF. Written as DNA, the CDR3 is TGTGCCAGCAGCGACGGACTCCTGGGCGCTGGAAACACCATATATTTT.

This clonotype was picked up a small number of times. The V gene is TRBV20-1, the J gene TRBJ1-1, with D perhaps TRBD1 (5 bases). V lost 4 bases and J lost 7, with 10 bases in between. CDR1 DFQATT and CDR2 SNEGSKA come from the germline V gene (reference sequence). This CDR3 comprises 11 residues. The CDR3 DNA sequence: TGCAGTGCTAAGGGGCGGATTGAAGCTTTCTTT. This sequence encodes CSAKGRIEAFF.

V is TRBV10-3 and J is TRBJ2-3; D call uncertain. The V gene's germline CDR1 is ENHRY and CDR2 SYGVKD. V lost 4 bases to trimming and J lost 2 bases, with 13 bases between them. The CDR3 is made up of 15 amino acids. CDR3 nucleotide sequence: TGTGCCATCAGTGTCAGGTCGTTTCCCACAGATACGCAGTATTTT. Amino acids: CAISVRSFPTDTQYF.

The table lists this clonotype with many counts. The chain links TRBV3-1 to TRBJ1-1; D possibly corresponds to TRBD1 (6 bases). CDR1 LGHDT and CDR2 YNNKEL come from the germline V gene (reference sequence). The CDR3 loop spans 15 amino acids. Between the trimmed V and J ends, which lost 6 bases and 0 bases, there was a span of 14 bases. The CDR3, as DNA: TGTGCCAGCAGGCCCTGGGACACCATGAACACTGAAGCTTTCTTT. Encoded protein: CASRPWDTMNTEAFF.

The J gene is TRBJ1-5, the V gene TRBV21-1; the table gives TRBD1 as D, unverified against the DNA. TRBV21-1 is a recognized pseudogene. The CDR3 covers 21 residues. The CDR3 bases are TGTGCCAGCAGCAAAGGAGCAGGGGCGAGGCCCATTCTTTTGAGCAATCAGCCCCAGCATTTT. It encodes CASSKGAGARPILLSNQPQHF.

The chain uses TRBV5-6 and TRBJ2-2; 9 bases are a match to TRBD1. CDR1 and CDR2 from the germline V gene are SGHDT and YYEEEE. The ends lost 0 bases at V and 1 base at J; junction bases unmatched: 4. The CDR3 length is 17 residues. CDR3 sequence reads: CASSLGWTGVNTGELFF. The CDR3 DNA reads TGTGCCAGCAGCTTGGGATGGACAGGGGTGAACACCGGGGAGCTGTTTTTT.

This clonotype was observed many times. CDR3 in amino acids: CASSRGSSYNEQFF. The CDR3 DNA is TGTGCCAGCAGCCGAGGTAGCTCCTACAATGAGCAGTTCTTC. The chain joins TRBV6-1 to TRBJ2-1; no definite D call. The CDR3 is 14 residues long. Germline CDR1 MNHNS, CDR2 SASEGT. Trimming stripped 6 bases from V and 0 bases from J, with 9 bases between.

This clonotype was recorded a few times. The CDR3 sequence is CASSDSTGNYGYTF. CDR3 nucleotide sequence: TGTGCCAGCAGTGACTCGACAGGGAACTATGGCTACACCTTC. J is TRBJ1-2 and V is TRBV6-4, with 7 bases aligning to TRBD1. Germline values: CDR1 MRHNA, CDR2 SNTAGT. This CDR3 has 14 residues. The ends lost 0 bases at V and 2 bases at J; junction bases unmatched: 0.

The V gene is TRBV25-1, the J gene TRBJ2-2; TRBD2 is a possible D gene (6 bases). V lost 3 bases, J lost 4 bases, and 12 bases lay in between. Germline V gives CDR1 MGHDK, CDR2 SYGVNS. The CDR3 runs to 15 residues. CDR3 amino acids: CASSEWVGSTGELFF. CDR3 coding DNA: TGTGCCAGCAGTGAGTGGGTCGGGAGCACCGGGGAGCTGTTTTTT. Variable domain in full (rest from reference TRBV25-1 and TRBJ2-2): EADIYQTPRYLVIGTGKKITLECSQTMGHDKMYWYQQDPGMELHLIHYSYGVNSTEKGDLSSESTVSRIRTEHFPLTLESARPSHTSQYLCASSEWVGSTGELFFGEGSRLTVL.

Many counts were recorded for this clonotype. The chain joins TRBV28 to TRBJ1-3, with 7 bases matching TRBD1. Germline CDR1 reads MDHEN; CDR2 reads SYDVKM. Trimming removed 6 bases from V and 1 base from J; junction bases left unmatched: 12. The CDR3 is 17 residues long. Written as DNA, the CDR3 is TGTGCCAGCAGCCGTTCCAACAGGGGTCGGTCTGGAAACACCATATATTTT. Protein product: CASSRSNRGRSGNTIYF.

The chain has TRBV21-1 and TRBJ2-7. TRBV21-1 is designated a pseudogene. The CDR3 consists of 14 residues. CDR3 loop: CASSLTAGTYEQYV. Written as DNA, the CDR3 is TGTGCCAGCAGCCTTACCGCAGGTACCTACGAGCAGTACGTC.

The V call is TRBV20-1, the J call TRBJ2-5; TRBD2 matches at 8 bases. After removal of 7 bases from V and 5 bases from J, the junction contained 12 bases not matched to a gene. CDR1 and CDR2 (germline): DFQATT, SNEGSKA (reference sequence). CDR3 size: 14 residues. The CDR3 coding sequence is TGCAGTGACCGGCCGGGGGGGCCGGGGGAGACCCAGTACTTC. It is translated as CSDRPGGPGETQYF.

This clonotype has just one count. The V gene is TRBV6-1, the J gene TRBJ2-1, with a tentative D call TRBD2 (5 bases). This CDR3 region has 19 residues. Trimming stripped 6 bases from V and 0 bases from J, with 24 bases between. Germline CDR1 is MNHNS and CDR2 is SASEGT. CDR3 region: CASSENALLAAVSYNEQFF. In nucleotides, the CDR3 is TGTGCCAGCAGCGAAAATGCCCTCCTAGCAGCGGTCTCCTACAATGAGCAGTTCTTC.